This TCR beta chain stems from a study of tissue T cells after allogeneic stem cell transplantation. Overall study findings and caveats: Anatomically similar tissues had similar TCR repertoires within each patient. Tissue-detected TCR repertoire was only partly captured by blood and spleen T cells.

Time point here: mouse harvest day 7 after allogeneic transplant. Each mouse received 10^7 T-cell-depleted marrow cells plus 10^6 splenic CD5+ T cells by tail vein. Tissues came from B6→BALB/c major-mismatch GVHD mice at day 7 or 14. The CDR3 has 14 residues. Germline lookup yields CDR1 LGHNA and CDR2 YNLKQL (reference sequence). V was cut by 4 bases and J by 1 base, with 9 bases left in between. In the case of this clone: Its antigen is not known. Each gene name is a mouse one. The read ends 1 residue shy of where the CDR3 ends; the end is completed using the germline J gene.

Measured with immunoSEQ multiplex PCR; TCRdb has only the in-frame clones, and not every one. The profile covers some 3,700 clones, with approximately 46% appearing a single time and roughly 6% taken by the ten largest. This chain joins TRBV5 and TRBJ2-4, with D tentatively TRBD1 (6 bases). Sequencing was carried out using gut tissue. The clonotype comes from a female BALB/c mouse given C57BL/6 T cells with graft-versus-host disease after an allogeneic hematopoietic cell transplant. The covered CDR3 bases are TGTGCCAGCAGCCCCGAGGGGGGTCAAAACACCTTGTAC. Protein sequence: CASSPEGGQNTLY. The entire CDR3 protein is CASSPEGGQNTLYF.